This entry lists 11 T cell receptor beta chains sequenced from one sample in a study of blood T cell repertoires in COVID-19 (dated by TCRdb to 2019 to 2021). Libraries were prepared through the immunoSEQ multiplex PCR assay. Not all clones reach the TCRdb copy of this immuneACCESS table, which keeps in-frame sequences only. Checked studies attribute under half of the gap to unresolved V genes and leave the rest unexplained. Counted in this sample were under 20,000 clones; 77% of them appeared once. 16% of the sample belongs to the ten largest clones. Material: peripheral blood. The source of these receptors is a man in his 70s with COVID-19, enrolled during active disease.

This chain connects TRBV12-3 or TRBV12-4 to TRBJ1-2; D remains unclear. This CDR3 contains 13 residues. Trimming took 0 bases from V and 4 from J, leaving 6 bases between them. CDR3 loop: CASSLAAIYGYTF. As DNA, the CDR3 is TGTGCCAGCAGTTTAGCGGCAATCTATGGCTACACCTTC.

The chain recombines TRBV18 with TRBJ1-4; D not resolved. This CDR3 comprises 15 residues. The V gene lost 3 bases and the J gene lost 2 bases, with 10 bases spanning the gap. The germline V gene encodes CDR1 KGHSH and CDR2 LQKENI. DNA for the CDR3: TGTGCCAGCTCACCGGCGGGTTCTACTAATGAAAAACTGTTTTTT. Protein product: CASSPAGSTNEKLFF.

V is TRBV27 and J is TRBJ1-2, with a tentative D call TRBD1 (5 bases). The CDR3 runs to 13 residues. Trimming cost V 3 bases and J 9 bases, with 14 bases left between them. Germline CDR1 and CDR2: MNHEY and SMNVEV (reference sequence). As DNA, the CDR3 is TGTGCCAGCAGTTTCTCAGGGATGGGGCGCTACACCTTC. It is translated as CASSFSGMGRYTF.

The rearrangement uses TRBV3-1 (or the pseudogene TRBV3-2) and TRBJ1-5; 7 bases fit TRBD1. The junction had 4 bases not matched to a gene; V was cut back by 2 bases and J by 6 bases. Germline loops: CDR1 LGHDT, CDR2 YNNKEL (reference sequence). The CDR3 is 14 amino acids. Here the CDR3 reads CASSQNRGSQPQHF. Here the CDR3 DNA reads TGTGCCAGCAGCCAAAACAGGGGCTCTCAGCCCCAGCATTTT.

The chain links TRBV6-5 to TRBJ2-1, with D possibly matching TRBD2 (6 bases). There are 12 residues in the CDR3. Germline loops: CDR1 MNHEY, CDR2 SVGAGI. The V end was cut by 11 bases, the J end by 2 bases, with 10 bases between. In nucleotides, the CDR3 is TGTGCCGTGCGGGGTACCTACAATGAGCAGTTCTTC. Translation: CAVRGTYNEQFF.

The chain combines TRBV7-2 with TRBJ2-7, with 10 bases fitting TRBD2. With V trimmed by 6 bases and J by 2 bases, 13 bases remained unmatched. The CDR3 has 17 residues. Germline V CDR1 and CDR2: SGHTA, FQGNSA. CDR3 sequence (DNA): TGTGCCAGCAGGGGGCCTGGCGCTAGCGGGGGTACCTACGAGCAGTACTTC. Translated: CASRGPGASGGTYEQYF.

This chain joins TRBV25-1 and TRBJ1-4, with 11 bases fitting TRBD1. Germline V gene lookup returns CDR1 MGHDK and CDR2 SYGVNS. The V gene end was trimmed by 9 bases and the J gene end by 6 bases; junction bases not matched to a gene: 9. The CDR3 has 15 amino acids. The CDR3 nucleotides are TGTGCCAGGCAGGACAGGGGGCGCGGGTATGAAAAACTGTTTTTT. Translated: CARQDRGRGYEKLFF.

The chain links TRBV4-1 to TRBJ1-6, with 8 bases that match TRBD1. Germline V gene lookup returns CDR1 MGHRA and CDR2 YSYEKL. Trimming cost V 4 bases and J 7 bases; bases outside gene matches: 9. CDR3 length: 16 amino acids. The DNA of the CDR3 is TGCGCCAGCAGCCTAAGCCAGGGGGCGAGCAATTCACCCCTCCACTTT. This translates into CASSLSQGASNSPLHF.

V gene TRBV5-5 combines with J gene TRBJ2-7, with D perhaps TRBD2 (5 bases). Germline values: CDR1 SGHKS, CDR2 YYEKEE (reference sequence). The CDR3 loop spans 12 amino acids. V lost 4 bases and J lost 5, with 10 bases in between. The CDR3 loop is CASSRLGNEQYF. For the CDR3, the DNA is TGTGCCAGCAGCCGCCTCGGGAACGAGCAGTACTTC.

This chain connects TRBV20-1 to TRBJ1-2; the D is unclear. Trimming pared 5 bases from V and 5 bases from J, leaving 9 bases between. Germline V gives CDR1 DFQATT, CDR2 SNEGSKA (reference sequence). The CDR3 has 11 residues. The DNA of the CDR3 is TGCAGTGCTCAGCGGGATTATGGCTACACCTTC. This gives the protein CSAQRDYGYTF.

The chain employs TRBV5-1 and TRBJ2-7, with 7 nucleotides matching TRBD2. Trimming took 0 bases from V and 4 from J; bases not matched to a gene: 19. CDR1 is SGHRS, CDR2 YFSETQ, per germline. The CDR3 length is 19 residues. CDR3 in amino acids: CASSLVAVAAGVSTYEQYF. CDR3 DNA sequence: TGCGCCAGCAGCTTGGTTGCAGTCGCGGCGGGAGTCTCGACATACGAGCAGTACTTC.